A single sample is the source of the 32 T cell receptor beta chains below, sequenced in a study of T-cell reconstitution after alpha-beta-depleted transplantation in children. TCRbeta library construction was performed incorporating unique molecular identifiers. TCRdb reprocessed the PCR reads via MiXCR and lists one record per CDR3 protein. The repertoire holds 200,000 to 250,000 distinct CDR3 sequences, approximately 8.4% seen once, with less than 40% in the top ten. The sample was PBMCs, mostly from graft donor cells, taken 360 days after TCRalphabeta/CD19-depleted stem cell transplant. These receptors all come from a male patient between 2 and 10 years old who had a stem cell transplant for acute myeloid leukemia, so the T cells may come from the graft donor.

This rearrangement joins TRBV7-9 to TRBJ1-2; D possibly corresponds to TRBD1 (6 bases). This CDR3 has 16 amino acids. In germline, CDR1 is SEHNR, CDR2 FQNEAQ (reference sequence). The V and J ends lost 2 bases and 4 bases respectively, with 17 bases between them. The CDR3 sequence is CASSLKEQGFSYGYTF. Written as DNA, the CDR3 is TGTGCCAGCAGCTTAAAGGAGCAGGGGTTTAGCTATGGCTACACCTTC.

This clonotype has only a few counts. The chain is built from TRBV12-3 or TRBV12-4 and TRBJ2-1; no firm D call. V lost 5 bases and J lost 1, with 9 bases in between. There are 14 residues in the CDR3. The CDR3 reads CASSPVGSYNEQFF. For the CDR3, the DNA is TGTGCCAGCAGTCCAGTTGGTTCCTACAATGAGCAGTTCTTC.

The chain uses TRBV7-9 and TRBJ2-1; TRBD1 is a possible D gene (5 bases). V was shortened by 5 bases and J by 4 bases, with 18 bases between the two germline ends. The CDR3 loop spans 16 amino acids. Per the germline V gene, CDR1 is SEHNR and CDR2 is FQNEAQ (reference sequence). This CDR3 reads CASSPPVGPFYNEQFF. CDR3 nucleotide sequence: TGTGCCAGCAGCCCTCCGGTGGGGCCCTTTTACAATGAGCAGTTCTTC.

There are many counts of this clonotype. The gene calls are TRBV12-3 or TRBV12-4 and TRBJ1-1; D is unclear. The CDR3 spans 12 residues. The V and J ends lost 6 bases and 10 bases respectively, with 15 bases between them. The CDR3: CASSSRPRGAFF. The CDR3 DNA reads as TGTGCCAGCAGCTCCCGTCCCCGAGGAGCTTTCTTT.

The genes are TRBV7-9 and TRBJ2-3; D may be TRBD2 (5 bases). The CDR3 totals 16 residues. V was trimmed by 5 bases and J by 2 bases, leaving 17 bases between them. Germline CDR1 reads SEHNR; CDR2 reads FQNEAQ (reference sequence). CDR3 in DNA: TGTGCCAGCAGCCCGCGGGCCAACCTCATCACAGATACGCAGTATTTT. Translation: CASSPRANLITDTQYF. Based on the CDR3 plus reference TRBV7-9 and TRBJ2-3, the full variable domain is DTGVSQNPRHKITKRGQNVTFRCDPISEHNRLYWYRQTLGQGPEFLTYFQNEAQLEKSRLLSDRFSAERPKGSFSTLEIQRTEQGDSAMYLCASSPRANLITDTQYFGPGTRLTVL.

This chain uses TRBV4-3 with TRBJ2-1; 7 positions match TRBD2. The CDR3 contains 18 residues. V dropped 1 base and J dropped 6; count of bases not matched to a gene: 15. Germline values: CDR1 LGHNA, CDR2 YSLEER. The CDR3 coding sequence is TGCGCCAGCAGCCAAGTTGCAATCGGGCGGCGGGAGCCCAATGAGCAGTTCTTC. Residues: CASSQVAIGRREPNEQFF.

The chain joins TRBV5-1 to TRBJ2-3; 9 positions agree with TRBD2. V was pared by 1 base and J by 4 bases, with 4 bases of the junction left unmatched. Per germline, CDR1 SGHRS and CDR2 YFSETQ. The CDR3 sequence is 15 residues long. The DNA for the CDR3 is TGCGCCAGCAGCTTGAGGCGGGGGGGCGCAGATACGCAGTATTTT. Translated, it gives CASSLRRGGADTQYF.

This clonotype was recorded at least ten times. The chain has TRBV7-9 and TRBJ2-2, with D possibly called TRBD1 or TRBD2 (5 bases each). The ends were cut back, 1 base at V and 5 bases at J, with 8 bases in the middle. Germline CDR1 and CDR2: SEHNR and FQNEAQ (reference sequence). CDR3 length: 14 amino acids. CDR3 coding DNA: TGTGCCAGCAGCTTAGGAGGGACGACCGGGGAGCTGTTTTTT. Residues: CASSLGGTTGELFF.

This clonotype was observed a few times. The chain recombines TRBV5-1 with TRBJ2-7; 14 nucleotides align to TRBD2. CDR1 and CDR2 (germline): SGHRS, YFSETQ. V dropped 2 bases and J dropped 3; count of bases not matched to a gene: 10. CDR3 length: 18 amino acids. This CDR3 is CASSFPLGTSGSVYEQYF. The CDR3 DNA reads TGCGCCAGCAGCTTCCCCTTGGGGACTAGCGGGAGTGTCTACGAGCAGTACTTC.

This clonotype was counted between two and nine times. The V call is TRBV5-1, the J call TRBJ1-5, with D possibly matching TRBD1 (5 bases). The length of the CDR3 is 14 residues. Trimming removed 2 bases at V and 5 bases at J, with 11 bases between. CDR1 and CDR2 from the germline V gene are SGHRS and YFSETQ. The CDR3 DNA reads TGCGCCAGCAGCTTCGGGGGACGGGATCAGCCCCAGCATTTT. Its protein product is CASSFGGRDQPQHF.

This clonotype has more than one count but fewer than ten. The V and J genes are TRBV28 and TRBJ2-4, with 12 bases aligning to TRBD2. Germline trimming cut 6 bases from V and 2 bases from J; bases unmatched to any gene: 5. Germline values: CDR1 MDHEN, CDR2 SYDVKM. The CDR3 loop spans 16 amino acids. As DNA, the CDR3 is TGTGCCAGCAGCTATGGACTAGCGGGAACCAAAAACATTCAGTACTTC. This codes for CASSYGLAGTKNIQYF.

This chain uses TRBV24-1 with TRBJ2-1, with TRBD2 matching over 12 bases. The CDR3 is made up of 20 amino acids. V trimming: 5 bases; J trimming: 0 bases; junction bases outside the gene matches: 13. Germline-derived CDR1 and CDR2 are KGHDR and SFDVKD. CDR3 in amino acids: CATSATSGRVGVSSYNEQFF. CDR3 sequence (DNA): TGTGCCACCAGTGCGACTAGCGGGAGAGTAGGCGTTTCCTCCTACAATGAGCAGTTCTTC.

This clonotype has ten or more counts. The rearrangement links TRBV15 to TRBJ2-7; D unclear. Trimming pared 7 bases from V and 7 bases from J, leaving 17 bases between. Germline V gene sequence: CDR1 LNHNV, CDR2 YYDKDF (reference sequence). CDR3 length: 13 residues. This CDR3 is CATKEGAVGEQYF. CDR3 bases: TGTGCCACCAAGGAAGGAGCCGTGGGTGAGCAGTACTTC. Drawing the rest from reference TRBV15 and TRBJ2-7, the complete variable domain is DAMVIQNPRYQVTQFGKPVTLSCSQTLNHNVMYWYQQKSSQAPKLLFHYYDKDFNNEADTPDNFQSRRPNTSFCFLDIRSPGLGDTAMYLCATKEGAVGEQYFGPGTRLTVT.

For the CDR3, the DNA is TGTGCCAGCAGTTTACGTGGGATGCATGGCTACACCTTC. Translated, it gives CASSLRGMHGYTF. The rearrangement links TRBV27 to TRBJ1-2; D is ambiguous. V lost 2 bases and J 6 bases, leaving 10 bases between the germline ends. CDR1 and CDR2 from the germline V gene are MNHEY and SMNVEV (reference sequence). The CDR3 has 13 amino acids.

This clonotype occurred many times. J is TRBJ2-7 and V is TRBV12-3 or TRBV12-4; tentative D call: TRBD2 (5 bases). This CDR3 comprises 14 residues. Trimming cost V 3 bases and J 6 bases, with 15 bases left between them. CDR3 residues: CASSLRLEGSEQYF. CDR3 coding DNA: TGTGCCAGCAGTTTGCGCCTAGAGGGATCCGAGCAGTACTTC.

In this sample, this clonotype turned up many times. CDR3: CSGKARVYGTEAFF. In DNA form, the CDR3 reads TGCAGCGGGAAGGCAAGGGTGTATGGGACTGAAGCTTTCTTT. This rearrangement joins TRBV29-1 to TRBJ1-1, with D unclear. Germline CDR1 is SQVTM and CDR2 is ANQGSEA. This CDR3 comprises 14 residues. V was shortened by 7 bases and J by 5 bases, with 20 bases between the two germline ends.

Many counts were recorded for this clonotype. This chain uses TRBV12-3 or TRBV12-4 with TRBJ2-5; D not resolved. With 1 base removed from V and 3 bases from J, the gap between germline ends came to 9 bases. The CDR3 is 14 residues long. In DNA, the CDR3 is TGTGCCAGCAGTTTAGGCCAGAAAGAAGAGACCCAGTACTTC. As protein: CASSLGQKEETQYF.

This clonotype was counted a few times. J is TRBJ2-5 and V is TRBV5-1; 7 nucleotides match TRBD1. CDR3 size: 15 residues. Unmatched junction bases numbered 6, after V lost 0 bases and J lost 4 bases. The germline V gene encodes CDR1 SGHRS and CDR2 YFSETQ. The DNA for the CDR3 is TGCGCCAGCAGCTTGGGACAGGGAACGGGAGAGACCCAGTACTTC. Translation gives CASSLGQGTGETQYF. The full variable domain, its missing parts supplied by reference TRBV5-1 and TRBJ2-5, is KAGVTQTPRYLIKTRGQQVTLSCSPISGHRSVSWYQQTPGQGLQFLFEYFSETQRNKGNFPGRFSGRQFSNSRSEMNVSTLELGDSALYLCASSLGQGTGETQYFGPGTRLLVL.

This clonotype has a handful of counts. The V call is TRBV29-1, the J call TRBJ1-4; no clear D. Looked up from germline, CDR1 is SQVTM and CDR2 is ANQGSEA. There are 12 residues in the CDR3. V was pared by 5 bases and J by 5 bases, with 9 bases between. The CDR3 DNA sequence: TGCAGCGTTCTCGCGCCCAATGAAAAACTGTTTTTT. Protein: CSVLAPNEKLFF.

This clonotype was detected many times. CDR3 protein: CSARVTSGGFNEQFF. Here the CDR3 DNA reads TGCAGTGCTAGGGTGACTAGCGGGGGGTTCAATGAGCAGTTCTTC. The chain recombines TRBV20-1 with TRBJ2-1; TRBD2 matches 13 bases. With 3 bases clipped from V and 6 bases from J, the junction kept 5 bases outside the gene matches. The germline V gene encodes CDR1 DFQATT and CDR2 SNEGSKA (reference sequence). This CDR3 is 15 amino acids long.

V is TRBV15 and J is TRBJ2-7, with no clear D. CDR1 is LNHNV and CDR2 is YYDKDF in the germline V gene (reference sequence). This CDR3 contains 14 residues. V gave up 5 bases and J gave up 8 bases, with 19 bases separating them. The CDR3 loop is CATSPRLGLVKQYF. CDR3 nucleotides: TGTGCCACCAGCCCCCGGCTAGGGTTGGTTAAGCAGTACTTC.

The chain combines TRBV10-3 with TRBJ2-7, with 14 bases fitting TRBD2. In germline, CDR1 is ENHRY, CDR2 SYGVKD. V shed 6 bases and J 3 bases; nucleotides not matched to a gene: 7. The CDR3 has 16 amino acids. The CDR3 DNA reads as TGTGCCATCAGAGACGGGACTAGCGGGAGAATCTACGAGCAGTACTTC. Its translation: CAIRDGTSGRIYEQYF.

Of note for this clonotype: This is likely a read error, given that the CDR3 carries no conserved phenylalanine or tryptophan at its end. V is TRBV5-6 and J is TRBJ2-5, with no clear D. Germline CDR1 is SGHDT and CDR2 is YYEEEE. The CDR3 spans 16 residues. Between the trimmed V and J ends, which lost 0 bases and 7 bases, there was a span of 19 bases. Here the CDR3 reads CASSLAVASLKGTQYS. In nucleotides, the CDR3 is TGTGCCAGCAGCTTGGCCGTGGCCAGCTTGAAGGGGACCCAGTACTCC.

The sample holds a few counts of this clonotype. The chain couples TRBV7-9 to TRBJ1-2; D ambiguous. The germline V gene encodes CDR1 SEHNR and CDR2 FQNEAQ (reference sequence). Trimming left V 1 base short and J 7 bases short, with 13 bases between. The length of the CDR3 is 14 residues. CDR3 sequence reads: CASSLDGQAGGYTF. The CDR3 nucleotides read TGTGCCAGCAGCTTAGACGGCCAGGCCGGTGGCTACACCTTC.

This clonotype was counted ten times or more. This rearrangement joins TRBV3-1 to TRBJ2-3; D possibly corresponds to TRBD1 (6 bases). CDR1 and CDR2 (germline): LGHDT, YNNKEL (reference sequence). V was clipped by 0 bases and J by 4 bases, with 11 bases between them. This CDR3 has 15 amino acids. CDR3 amino acids: CASSQEGALPDTQYF. Written as DNA, the CDR3 is TGTGCCAGCAGCCAAGAGGGGGCGCTCCCAGATACGCAGTATTTT.

J is TRBJ1-1 and V is TRBV27; the match to TRBD1 covers 9 bases. CDR1 is MNHEY and CDR2 is SMNVEV in the germline V gene (reference sequence). The CDR3 is 15 amino acids. V dropped 5 bases and J dropped 0; count of bases not matched to a gene: 4. CDR3 in DNA: TGTGCCAGCAGTCTAACAGGGGGCTTGAACACTGAAGCTTTCTTT. Residues: CASSLTGGLNTEAFF.

This clonotype came up many times. The rearrangement joins TRBV10-3 to TRBJ2-1; TRBD2 aligns across 8 bases. The V segment lost 6 bases and the J segment 7 bases; nucleotides outside the gene matches: 2. Germline CDR1 and CDR2: ENHRY and SYGVKD. The CDR3 length is 12 residues. CDR3 residues: CAISGTSNEQFF. CDR3 sequence (DNA): TGTGCCATCAGCGGGACTAGTAATGAGCAGTTCTTC.

This clonotype was picked up a small number of times. This chain uses TRBV20-1 with TRBJ1-6; D not resolved. The CDR3 length is 14 residues. Trimming cost V 1 base and J 7 bases, with 11 bases left between them. The germline V gene encodes CDR1 DFQATT and CDR2 SNEGSKA (reference sequence). The DNA of the CDR3 is TGCAGTGCTAGAGTCTTCACAGTCAATTCACCCCTCCACTTT. This sequence encodes CSARVFTVNSPLHF.

The gene calls are TRBV7-2 and TRBJ2-2, with 7 positions matching TRBD1. V was pared by 1 base and J by 3 bases, with 5 bases of the junction left unmatched. From germline, CDR1 is SGHTA and CDR2 FQGNSA. The CDR3 extends over 16 amino acids. CDR3 nucleotide sequence: TGTGCCAGCAGCTTAGGAGGGGGCCGGTACACCGGGGAGCTGTTTTTT. This codes for CASSLGGGRYTGELFF.

This clonotype was detected many times. The V call is TRBV20-1, the J call TRBJ1-1; D remains unclear. The germline gives CDR1 DFQATT, CDR2 SNEGSKA (reference sequence). Between the trimmed V and J ends, which lost 2 bases and 5 bases, there was a span of 9 bases. The CDR3 contains 12 residues. In DNA, the CDR3 is TGCAGTGCTAGAAATCCCGTTACTGAAGCTTTCTTT. It translates to CSARNPVTEAFF.

This clonotype appeared many times. The gene calls are TRBV20-1 and TRBJ2-1; D is possibly TRBD1 or TRBD2 (6 bases each). Germline CDR1 reads DFQATT; CDR2 reads SNEGSKA (reference sequence). Trimming pared 6 bases from V and 6 bases from J, leaving 12 bases between. The CDR3 consists of 12 residues. The CDR3 protein is CSALGGSNEQFF. The CDR3 bases are TGCAGTGCCTTGGGGGGCAGCAATGAGCAGTTCTTC.

The J gene is TRBJ2-1, the V gene TRBV7-3; TRBD2 aligns across 10 bases. Germline trimming cut 2 bases from V and 8 bases from J; bases unmatched to any gene: 6. The germline gives CDR1 SGHTA, CDR2 FQGTGA. This CDR3 is built from 15 residues. The CDR3 loop reads CASSLLAGEDHEQFF. CDR3 bases: TGTGCCAGCAGCTTACTAGCGGGAGAGGATCATGAGCAGTTCTTC.